This entry lists 10 T cell receptor beta chains sequenced from one sample in a study of T-cell reconstitution after alpha-beta-depleted transplantation in children. During its preparation, the TCRbeta library received unique molecular identifiers. TCRdb processed the PCR reads anew with MiXCR; each CDR3 protein has one entry. The sample carries approximately 47,000 distinct CDR3 sequences, 40% to 65% recorded once. Here the sequenced sample was peripheral blood, taken before TCRalphabeta/CD19-depleted stem cell transplant. The source is a boy under two years old with SCID, due to receive a stem cell transplant.

CDR3 nucleotide sequence: TGTGCCAGCTCACCAGGGTCAGATACGCAGTATTTT. It specifies CASSPGSDTQYF. The chain carries TRBV18 and TRBJ2-3; D unclear. CDR1 is KGHSH and CDR2 is LQKENI in the germline V gene. The V gene lost 2 bases and the J gene lost 4 bases, with 4 bases spanning the gap. The CDR3 extends over 12 amino acids.

This clonotype was seen a few times. J is TRBJ1-5 and V is TRBV4-2; no firm D call. Deletions cut 0 bases from V and 4 bases from J, with 7 bases between. This CDR3 contains 14 residues. The germline CDR1 and CDR2 sequences are LGHNA and YNFKEQ. The CDR3 region is CASSQDTANQPQHF. The CDR3 nucleotides read TGTGCCAGCAGCCAAGATACCGCGAATCAGCCCCAGCATTTT.

The chain carries TRBV5-1 and TRBJ2-5, with unresolved D. Per the germline V gene, CDR1 is SGHRS and CDR2 is YFSETQ. The CDR3 has 14 amino acids. V was trimmed by 5 bases and J by 1 base, leaving 12 bases between them. The CDR3 reads CASRPYMAQETQYF. CDR3 coding DNA: TGCGCCAGCAGGCCTTATATGGCCCAAGAGACCCAGTACTTC.

A few counts support this clonotype. The chain links TRBV6-5 to TRBJ1-6; 7 nucleotides match TRBD1. The germline V gene encodes CDR1 MNHEY and CDR2 SVGAGI. V lost 2 bases and J lost 7; bases outside the gene matches: 8. The CDR3 loop spans 16 amino acids. The CDR3 DNA follows: TGTGCCAGCAGTTACCGCCCGACAGGGCTAAATTCACCCCTCCACTTT. This sequence encodes CASSYRPTGLNSPLHF.

V is TRBV5-1 and J is TRBJ2-1; the match to TRBD2 covers 11 bases. The ends lost 4 bases at V and 9 bases at J; junction bases unmatched: 9. The CDR3 covers 15 residues. CDR1 and CDR2 from the germline V gene are SGHRS and YFSETQ. This CDR3 is CASSTLAGGQGEQFF. The DNA of the CDR3 is TGCGCCAGCAGCACCTTAGCGGGGGGGCAAGGTGAGCAGTTCTTC.

The chain recombines TRBV27 with TRBJ1-4; D may be TRBD1 (5 bases). Looked up from germline, CDR1 is MNHEY and CDR2 is SMNVEV (reference sequence). V shed 1 base and J shed 7 bases, with 10 bases lying between them. The CDR3 contains 14 residues. The CDR3 loop is CASSLYDRPEKLFF. The CDR3 nucleotides are TGTGCCAGCAGTTTATATGACAGACCTGAAAAACTGTTTTTT.

The rearrangement uses TRBV5-1 and TRBJ2-1; tentative D call: TRBD2 (6 bases). CDR1 is SGHRS and CDR2 is YFSETQ in the germline V gene. V lost 4 bases and J 0 bases, leaving 11 bases between the germline ends. The CDR3 contains 15 residues. The CDR3 sequence: CASSGDGSSYNEQFF. CDR3 in DNA: TGCGCCAGCAGCGGGGACGGGAGCTCCTACAATGAGCAGTTCTTC.

The sample holds one count of this clonotype. The chain has TRBV28 and TRBJ2-2, with D perhaps matching TRBD2 (6 bases). Deletions cut 5 bases from V and 6 bases from J, with 16 bases between. The length of the CDR3 is 15 residues. From germline, CDR1 is MDHEN and CDR2 SYDVKM. This CDR3 reads CASSPLARDSGELFF. The CDR3 DNA follows: TGTGCCAGCAGTCCCCTCGCGAGGGACTCCGGGGAGCTGTTTTTT.

V gene TRBV6-2 or TRBV6-3 combines with J gene TRBJ2-7, with 7 bases identical to TRBD1. CDR3 length: 16 amino acids. V lost 6 bases to trimming and J lost 3 bases; unmatched junction nucleotides: 14. The germline gives CDR1 MNHEY, CDR2 SVGEGT. CDR3 sequence reads: CASRYAFSDRSYEQYF. CDR3 bases: TGTGCCAGCAGATACGCCTTTTCGGACAGGAGCTACGAGCAGTACTTC.

J is TRBJ1-2 and V is TRBV12-5, with D possibly TRBD1 on 5 matching bases. V was trimmed by 7 bases and J by 4 bases, leaving 13 bases between them. Germline V lookup: CDR1 LGHNT, CDR2 FRNRAP. This CDR3 comprises 13 residues. The CDR3 coding sequence is TGTGCTAGTGCCCTGGACATTTTCTATGGCTACACCTTC. Protein sequence: CASALDIFYGYTF.